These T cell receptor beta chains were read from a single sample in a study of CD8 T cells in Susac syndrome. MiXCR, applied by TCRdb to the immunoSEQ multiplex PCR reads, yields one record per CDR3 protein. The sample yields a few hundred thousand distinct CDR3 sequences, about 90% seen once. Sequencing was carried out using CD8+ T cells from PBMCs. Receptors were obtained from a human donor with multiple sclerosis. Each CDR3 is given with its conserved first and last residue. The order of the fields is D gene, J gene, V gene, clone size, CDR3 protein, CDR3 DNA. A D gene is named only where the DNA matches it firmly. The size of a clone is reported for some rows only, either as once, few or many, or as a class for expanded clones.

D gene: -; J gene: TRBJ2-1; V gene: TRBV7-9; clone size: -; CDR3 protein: CASSLSGDPYNEQFF; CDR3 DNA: TGTGCCAGCAGCTTATCCGGGGACCCTTACAATGAGCAGTTCTTC
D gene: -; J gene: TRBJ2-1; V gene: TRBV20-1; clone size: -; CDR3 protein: CSARTSTGSYNEQFF; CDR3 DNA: TGCAGTGCTAGAACTTCGACAGGCTCCTACAATGAGCAGTTCTTC
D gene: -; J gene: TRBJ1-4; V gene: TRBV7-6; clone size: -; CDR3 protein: CASSLNPLTNEKLFF; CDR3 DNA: TGTGCCAGCAGCTTAAACCCTCTAACTAATGAAAAACTGTTTTTT
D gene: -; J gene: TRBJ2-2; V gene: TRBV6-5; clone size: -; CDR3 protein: CASGSGMTGELFF; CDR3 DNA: TGTGCCAGCGGGTCAGGGATGACCGGGGAGCTGTTTTTT
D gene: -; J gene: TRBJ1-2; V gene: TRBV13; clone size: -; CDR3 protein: CASSLGRRIGTPNYGYTF; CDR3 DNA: TGTGCCAGCAGCTTAGGCCGGCGGATCGGTACCCCTAACTATGGCTACACCTTC
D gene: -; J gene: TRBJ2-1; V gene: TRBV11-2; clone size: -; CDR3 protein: CASSLVRDGNEQFF; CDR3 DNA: TGTGCCAGCAGCTTAGTTAGGGATGGCAATGAGCAGTTCTTC
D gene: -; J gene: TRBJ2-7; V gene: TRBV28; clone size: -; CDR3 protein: CASSLIRAPDEQYF; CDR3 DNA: TGTGCCAGCAGTTTAATCCGGGCGCCGGACGAGCAGTACTTC
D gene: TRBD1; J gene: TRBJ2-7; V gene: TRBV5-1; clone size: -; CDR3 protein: CASSWTGTGMGEQYF; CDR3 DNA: TGCGCCAGCAGCTGGACCGGGACAGGGATGGGTGAGCAGTACTTC
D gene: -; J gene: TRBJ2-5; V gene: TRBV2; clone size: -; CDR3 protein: CASPGDPSSGEETQYF; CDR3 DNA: TGTGCCAGTCCAGGGGATCCCAGTAGCGGAGAAGAGACCCAGTACTTC
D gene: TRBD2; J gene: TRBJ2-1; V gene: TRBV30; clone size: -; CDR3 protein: CAWSVRRTSGILQFF; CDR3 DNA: TGTGCCTGGAGTGTACGGAGGACTAGCGGGATTTTGCAGTTCTTC
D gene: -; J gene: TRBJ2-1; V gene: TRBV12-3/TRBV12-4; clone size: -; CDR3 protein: CASRDSNNEQFF; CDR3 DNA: TGTGCCAGCAGGGACAGTAACAATGAGCAGTTCTTC
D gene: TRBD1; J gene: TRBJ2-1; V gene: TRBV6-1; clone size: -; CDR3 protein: CASSARTGYYNEQFF; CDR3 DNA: TGTGCCAGCAGTGCAAGGACAGGGTACTACAATGAGCAGTTCTTC
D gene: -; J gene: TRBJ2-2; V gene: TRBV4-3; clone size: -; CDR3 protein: CASSQEGGPGVSGELFF; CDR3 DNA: TGCGCCAGCAGCCAAGAAGGAGGGCCAGGGGTATCCGGGGAGCTGTTTTTT
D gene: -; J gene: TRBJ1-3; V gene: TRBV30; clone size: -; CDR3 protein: CACDSISGNTIYF; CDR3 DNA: TGTGCCTGTGACAGTATCTCTGGAAACACCATATATTTT
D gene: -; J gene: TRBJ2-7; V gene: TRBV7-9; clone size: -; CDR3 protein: CASSARDGSYEQYF; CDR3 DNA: TGTGCCAGCAGCGCGCGGGACGGCTCCTACGAGCAGTACTTC
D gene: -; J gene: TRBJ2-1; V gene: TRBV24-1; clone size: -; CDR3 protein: CATSDLMGGPGTYNEQFF; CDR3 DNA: TGTGCCACCAGTGATTTGATGGGGGGCCCCGGGACCTACAATGAGCAGTTCTTC
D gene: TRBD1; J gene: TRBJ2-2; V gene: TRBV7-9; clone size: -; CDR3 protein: CASSRQGPGVSGELFF; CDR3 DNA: TGTGCCAGCAGCAGACAGGGCCCCGGGGTGTCCGGGGAGCTGTTTTTT
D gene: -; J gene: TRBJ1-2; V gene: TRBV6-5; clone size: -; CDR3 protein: CASSNSYESYGYTF; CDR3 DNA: TGTGCCAGCAGTAACAGTTATGAATCCTATGGCTACACCTTC
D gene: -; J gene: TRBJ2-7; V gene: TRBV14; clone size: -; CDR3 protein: CASSQDASSSYEQYF; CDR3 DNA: TGTGCCAGCAGCCAAGATGCCAGCAGCTCCTACGAGCAGTACTTC
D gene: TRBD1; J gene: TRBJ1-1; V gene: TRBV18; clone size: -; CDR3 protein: CASSRYRGLNTEAFF; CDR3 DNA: TGTGCCAGCTCAAGATACAGGGGACTTAACACTGAAGCTTTCTTT
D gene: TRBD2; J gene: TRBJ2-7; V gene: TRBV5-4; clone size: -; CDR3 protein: CAFRTSGRAEQYF; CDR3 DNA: TGTGCCTTCCGGACTAGCGGGAGAGCCGAGCAGTACTTC
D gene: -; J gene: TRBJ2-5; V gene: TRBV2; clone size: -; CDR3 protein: CASSERISFQETQYF; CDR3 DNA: TGTGCCAGCAGTGAACGAATTTCGTTCCAAGAGACCCAGTACTTC
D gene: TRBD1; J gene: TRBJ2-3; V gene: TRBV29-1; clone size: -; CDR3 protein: CSVAGTGLTDTQYF; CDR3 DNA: TGCAGCGTCGCCGGGACAGGGTTAACAGATACGCAGTATTTT
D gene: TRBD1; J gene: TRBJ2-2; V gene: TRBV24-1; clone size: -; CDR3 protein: CATSAETGAGGELFF; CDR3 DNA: TGTGCCACCAGTGCGGAGACAGGGGCGGGCGGGGAGCTGTTTTTT
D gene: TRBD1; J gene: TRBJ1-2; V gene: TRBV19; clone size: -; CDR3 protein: CASSRQGDGYTF; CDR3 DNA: TGTGCCAGTAGTAGACAGGGGGATGGCTACACCTTC
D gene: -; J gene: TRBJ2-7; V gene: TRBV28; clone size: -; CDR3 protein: CASSFRVVADSYEQYF; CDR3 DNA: TGTGCCAGCAGTTTTCGTGTAGTAGCGGACTCCTACGAGCAGTACTTC
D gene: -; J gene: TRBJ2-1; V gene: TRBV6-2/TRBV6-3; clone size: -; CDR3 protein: CASGSRLGEQFF; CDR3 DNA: TGTGCCAGCGGATCCAGACTGGGTGAGCAGTTCTTC
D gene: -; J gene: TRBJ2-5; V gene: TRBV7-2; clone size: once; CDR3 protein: CASSLIEAQYF; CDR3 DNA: TGTGCCAGCAGCTTAATAGAAGCCCAGTACTTC
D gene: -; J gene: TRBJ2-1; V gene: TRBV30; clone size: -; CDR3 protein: CAWSPSSYNEQFF; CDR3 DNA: TGTGCCTGGAGCCCCAGCTCCTACAATGAGCAGTTCTTC
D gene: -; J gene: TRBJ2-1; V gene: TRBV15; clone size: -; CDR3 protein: CATSRAGVSEQFF; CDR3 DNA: TGTGCCACCAGCAGAGCAGGGGTCAGTGAGCAGTTCTTC
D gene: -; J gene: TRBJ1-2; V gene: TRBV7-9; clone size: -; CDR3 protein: CASTPPGAVGYGYTF; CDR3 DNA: TGTGCCAGCACCCCTCCAGGGGCGGTTGGTTATGGCTACACCTTC
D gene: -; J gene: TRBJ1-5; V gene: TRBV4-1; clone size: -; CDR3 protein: CASSVDSFNQPQHF; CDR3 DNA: TGCGCCAGCAGCGTAGACAGTTTCAATCAGCCCCAGCATTTT
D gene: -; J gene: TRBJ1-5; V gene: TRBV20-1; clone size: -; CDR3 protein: CSARVTGMGNQPQHF; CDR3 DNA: TGCAGTGCTAGAGTCACAGGGATGGGCAATCAGCCCCAGCATTTT
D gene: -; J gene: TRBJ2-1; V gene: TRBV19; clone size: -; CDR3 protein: CASREKGKGEQFF; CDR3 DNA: TGTGCCAGCAGGGAGAAGGGGAAGGGTGAGCAGTTCTTC
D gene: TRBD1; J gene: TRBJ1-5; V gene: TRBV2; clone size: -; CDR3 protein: CASSPGQGYQPQHF; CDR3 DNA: TGTGCCAGCAGTCCGGGACAGGGGTATCAGCCCCAGCATTTT
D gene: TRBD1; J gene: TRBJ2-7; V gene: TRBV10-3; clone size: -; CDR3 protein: CAISDPSTGATYEQYF; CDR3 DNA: TGTGCCATCAGTGACCCATCGACAGGGGCAACCTACGAGCAGTACTTC
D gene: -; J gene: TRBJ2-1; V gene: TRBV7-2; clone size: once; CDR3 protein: CASSLWENNEQFF; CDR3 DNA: TGTGCCAGCAGCTTATGGGAAAACAATGAGCAGTTCTTC
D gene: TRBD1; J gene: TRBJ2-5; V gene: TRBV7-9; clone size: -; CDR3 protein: CASRTGKLETQYF; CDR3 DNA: TGTGCCAGCAGGACAGGGAAGTTGGAGACCCAGTACTTC
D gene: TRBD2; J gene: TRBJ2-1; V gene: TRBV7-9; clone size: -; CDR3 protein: CASRALAGPGHEQFF; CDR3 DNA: TGTGCCAGCAGAGCTCTAGCGGGCCCCGGTCATGAGCAGTTCTTC
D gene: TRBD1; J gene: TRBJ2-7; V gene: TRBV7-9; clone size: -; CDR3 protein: CASSSDRGYEQYF; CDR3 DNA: TGTGCCAGCAGCTCCGACAGGGGCTACGAGCAGTACTTC
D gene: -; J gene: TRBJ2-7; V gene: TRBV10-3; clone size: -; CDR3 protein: CAISESPEYYEQYF; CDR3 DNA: TGTGCCATCAGTGAGTCGCCAGAGTACTACGAGCAGTACTTC
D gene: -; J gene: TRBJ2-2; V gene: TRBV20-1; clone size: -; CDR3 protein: CSAPSPNTGELFF; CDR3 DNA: TGCAGTGCCCCGTCCCCGAACACCGGGGAGCTGTTTTTT
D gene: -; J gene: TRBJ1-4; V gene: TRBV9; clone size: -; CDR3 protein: CASSSQGITNEKLFF; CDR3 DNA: TGTGCCAGCAGCTCCCAAGGGATAACCAATGAAAAACTGTTTTTT
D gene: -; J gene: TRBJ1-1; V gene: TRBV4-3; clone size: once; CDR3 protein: CASSQEPDLNTEAFF; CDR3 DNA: TGCGCCAGCAGCCAAGAGCCAGACTTGAACACTGAAGCTTTCTTT
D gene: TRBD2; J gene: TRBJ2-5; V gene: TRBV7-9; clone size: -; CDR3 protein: CASSPRTSHQETQYF; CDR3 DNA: TGTGCCAGCAGCCCCCGGACTAGCCACCAAGAGACCCAGTACTTC
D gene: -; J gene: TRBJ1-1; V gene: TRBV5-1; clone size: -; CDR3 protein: CASSPGGGYTEAFF; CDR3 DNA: TGCGCCAGCAGCCCTGGAGGGGGGTACACTGAAGCTTTCTTT
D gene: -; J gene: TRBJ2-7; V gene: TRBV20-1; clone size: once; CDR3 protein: CSGAEGLPPYEQYF; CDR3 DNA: TGCAGTGGGGCGGAGGGGCTTCCCCCCTACGAGCAGTACTTC
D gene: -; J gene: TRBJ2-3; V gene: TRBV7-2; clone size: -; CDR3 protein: CASSPPQGIANTQYF; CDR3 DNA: TGTGCCAGCTCTCCGCCCCAAGGAATCGCAAATACGCAGTATTTT
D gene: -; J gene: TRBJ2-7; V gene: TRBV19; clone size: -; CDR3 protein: CASSPGTNVYEQYF; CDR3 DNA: TGTGCCAGTAGTCCCGGGACAAACGTATACGAGCAGTACTTC
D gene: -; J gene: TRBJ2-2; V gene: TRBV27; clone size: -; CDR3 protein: CASSPPPRGAADTGELFF; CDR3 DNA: TGTGCCAGCAGTCCCCCACCCCGGGGAGCGGCTGACACCGGGGAGCTGTTTTTT
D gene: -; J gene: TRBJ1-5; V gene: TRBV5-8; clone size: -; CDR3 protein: CASSLAHHSNQPQHF; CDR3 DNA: TGTGCCAGCAGCTTGGCCCACCATAGCAATCAGCCCCAGCATTTT
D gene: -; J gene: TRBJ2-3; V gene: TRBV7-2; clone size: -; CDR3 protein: CASSFRGSWGGDTQYF; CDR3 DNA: TGTGCCAGCAGCTTTAGAGGCTCCTGGGGTGGGGATACGCAGTATTTT
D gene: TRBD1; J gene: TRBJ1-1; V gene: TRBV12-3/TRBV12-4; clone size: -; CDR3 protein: CASSWDRGTEAFF; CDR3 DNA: TGTGCCAGCAGTTGGGACAGGGGAACTGAAGCTTTCTTT
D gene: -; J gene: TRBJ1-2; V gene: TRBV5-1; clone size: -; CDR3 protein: CASSSGTIYGYTF; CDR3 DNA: TGCGCCAGCAGCTCCGGGACGATCTATGGCTACACCTTC
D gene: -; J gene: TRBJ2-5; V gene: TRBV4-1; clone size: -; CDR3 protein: CASSQVSQETQYF; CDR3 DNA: TGCGCCAGCAGCCAAGTAAGTCAAGAGACCCAGTACTTC
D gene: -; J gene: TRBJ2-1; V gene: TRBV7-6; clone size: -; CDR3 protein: CASSLGEYPSSYNEQFF; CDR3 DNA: TGTGCCAGCAGCTTGGGTGAATATCCAAGCTCCTACAATGAGCAGTTCTTC
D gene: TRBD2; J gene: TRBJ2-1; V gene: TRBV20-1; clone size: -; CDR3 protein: CSWTSGRNLNEQFF; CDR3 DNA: TGCAGCTGGACTAGCGGGAGAAATTTAAATGAGCAGTTCTTC
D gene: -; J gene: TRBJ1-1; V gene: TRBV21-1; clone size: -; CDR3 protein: CAIPLEAFF; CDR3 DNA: TGTGCCATCCCATTGGAAGCTTTCTTT
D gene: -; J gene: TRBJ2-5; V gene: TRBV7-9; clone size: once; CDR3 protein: CASSPFQETQYF; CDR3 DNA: TGTGCCAGCAGCCCCTTCCAAGAGACCCAGTACTTC